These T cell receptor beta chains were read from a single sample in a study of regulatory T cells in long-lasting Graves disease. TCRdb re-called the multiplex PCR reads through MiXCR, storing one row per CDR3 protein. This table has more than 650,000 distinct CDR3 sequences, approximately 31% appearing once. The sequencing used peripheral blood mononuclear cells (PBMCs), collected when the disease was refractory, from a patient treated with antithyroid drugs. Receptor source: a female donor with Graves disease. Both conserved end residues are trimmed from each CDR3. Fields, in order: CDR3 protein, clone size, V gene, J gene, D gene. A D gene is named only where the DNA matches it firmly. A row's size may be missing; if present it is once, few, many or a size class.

ASSQTGGDTGELF,-,TRBV2,TRBJ2-2,-
ASSVTGSSYEQY,-,TRBV9,TRBJ2-7,-
ASRFEPSGGNTIY,-,TRBV12-3/TRBV12-4,TRBJ1-3,-
ASSLEDIEAF,many,TRBV28,TRBJ1-1,-
ASSQAGTGRNEQY,-,TRBV3-1,TRBJ2-7,TRBD1
ASSQDERARNEQF,-,TRBV14,TRBJ2-1,-
ASSFTGLNYNEQF,-,TRBV7-3,TRBJ2-1,-
ASSGGTFNQPQH,few,TRBV2,TRBJ1-5,-
ASSFQGQGALGYT,few,TRBV7-9,TRBJ1-2,TRBD1
ASSYSGQGHGYT,-,TRBV6-2/TRBV6-3,TRBJ1-2,TRBD1
ASSDRTSGNTGELF,-,TRBV7-9,TRBJ2-2,TRBD2
ASSYSIGTSAGETQY,few,TRBV6-5,TRBJ2-5,TRBD2
ASSDSSYNSPLH,many,TRBV28,TRBJ1-6,-
ASRETGYNSPLH,-,TRBV25-1,TRBJ1-6,-
ASSFKGVSYGYT,many,TRBV7-2,TRBJ1-2,-
ASSRTGGENTIY,-,TRBV6-1,TRBJ1-3,TRBD1
ASSWSSGRAGGTQY,few,TRBV6-5,TRBJ2-5,TRBD2
ASSLISLAGEKLF,few,TRBV5-1,TRBJ1-4,-
ARSYGREAF,few,TRBV30,TRBJ1-1,-
ASSEGLAVETQY,-,TRBV7-9,TRBJ2-5,TRBD2
ASSAYRGGGEKLF,few,TRBV3-1,TRBJ1-4,TRBD1
ASRGVSYEQY,many,TRBV7-2,TRBJ2-7,-
ASSPPGEGGYT,-,TRBV12-3/TRBV12-4,TRBJ1-2,-
ASSYSIATGTYEQY,-,TRBV6-6,TRBJ2-7,-
AISDSQAATNEKLF,-,TRBV10-3,TRBJ1-4,-
SARRGTGQGGGEQY,-,TRBV20-1,TRBJ2-7,TRBD1
ASSAGTGGPYEQY,few,TRBV6-1,TRBJ2-7,TRBD1
ATSDQGQGGNQPQH,few,TRBV24-1,TRBJ1-5,TRBD1
AWDRANTIY,few,TRBV30,TRBJ1-3,TRBD1
ASSLAGTGVNNYGYT,many,TRBV11-1,TRBJ1-2,TRBD1
ASSWRDFKETQY,few,TRBV5-5,TRBJ2-5,-
ASLHLGGEAF,once,TRBV19,TRBJ1-1,-
ASSLAWDRVEKLF,-,TRBV5-1,TRBJ1-4,TRBD1
ASRKEGGHGYT,many,TRBV6-1,TRBJ1-2,-
ASSLPTGASGNTIY,few,TRBV12-3/TRBV12-4,TRBJ1-3,-
ASSLSPWGGNNEQF,-,TRBV27,TRBJ2-1,TRBD2
AISEVVGSGATEAF,-,TRBV10-3,TRBJ1-1,-
ASQGSSGNTIY,-,TRBV6-2/TRBV6-3,TRBJ1-3,-
ASSLRVGIGANVLT,few,TRBV7-3,TRBJ2-6,-
ASSLGTVYEQY,few,TRBV5-1,TRBJ2-7,-
ASSDQVRYEQY,-,TRBV6-1,TRBJ2-7,-
VSSFGTTHST,-,TRBV7-9,TRBJ1-2,-
ASSLQGGGFTEAF,-,TRBV5-1,TRBJ1-1,-
ASSMAGRRLLGELF,few,TRBV19,TRBJ2-2,-